What follows are 15 T cell receptor beta chains derived from one specimen sequenced in a study of T cell responses to AZD1222 COVID-19 vaccine. This table comes from immunoSEQ multiplex PCR, and its TCRdb copy is limited to in-frame clones, with some not included. The sample shows around 18,000 clones, 80% to 90% of them seen only once. The input for sequencing was peripheral blood, taken 28 days after the second AZD1222 dose. The receptors here all came from an adult who received the AZD1222 COVID-19 vaccine.

J is TRBJ2-1 and V is TRBV11-2; D might be TRBD1 (5 bases). The germline V and J ends were trimmed by 5 bases and 0 bases, with 14 bases remaining between them. Germline CDR1 reads SGHAT; CDR2 reads FQNNGV. The CDR3 is 16 amino acids. The DNA for the CDR3 is TGTGCCAGCAGCGCCGACAGCTTTAGCTCCTACAATGAGCAGTTCTTC. It is translated as CASSADSFSSYNEQFF.

The chain joins TRBV5-1 to TRBJ1-2; TRBD1 might be the D (5 bases). V dropped 3 bases and J dropped 4 bases, with 10 bases sitting between them. Germline V gene data show CDR1 as SGHRS and CDR2 as YFSETQ. This CDR3 comprises 13 residues. The CDR3 DNA reads TGCGCCAGCAGCTCCGGGACGTTCTATGGCTACACCTTC. Amino acids: CASSSGTFYGYTF.

A note on this clone: A much larger clone differs from this one at a single base, so this may be a read error. This chain connects TRBV2 to TRBJ1-2; D ambiguous. The CDR3 length is 14 residues. Germline CDR1 is SNHLY and CDR2 is FYNNEI. V was cut by 2 bases and J by 2 bases, with 9 bases left in between. The CDR3 here is CASSETYGNYGYTF. The CDR3 bases are TGTGCCAGCAGTGAAACTTACGGGAACTATGGCTACACCTTC.

The chain joins TRBV27 to TRBJ1-5, with a possible D match to TRBD1 (5 bases). CDR1 is MNHEY and CDR2 is SMNVEV in the germline V gene (reference sequence). The CDR3 loop spans 17 amino acids. V lost 5 bases and J 4 bases, leaving 21 bases between the germline ends. CDR3 sequence: CASSANGGRASNQPQHF. The CDR3 DNA reads as TGTGCCAGCAGTGCGAATGGTGGCAGGGCTTCTAATCAGCCCCAGCATTTT.

This clone was seen once. V gene TRBV25-1 combines with J gene TRBJ1-1, with D possibly matching TRBD1 (5 bases). Per the germline V gene, CDR1 is MGHDK and CDR2 is SYGVNS. CDR3 length equals 13 residues. Trimming cost V 8 bases and J 6 bases, with 16 bases left between them. As DNA, the CDR3 is TGTGCCAGCTCGAGGGGTTCGCTCTCTGAAGCTTTCTTT. This sequence encodes CASSRGSLSEAFF.

J is TRBJ2-1 and V is TRBV24-1; 13 positions match TRBD2. Germline V gives CDR1 KGHDR, CDR2 SFDVKD. The ends lost 3 bases at V and 9 bases at J; junction bases unmatched: 7. The CDR3 loop spans 16 amino acids. CDR3 sequence: CATSDPTSGGAGEQFF. CDR3 DNA sequence: TGTGCCACCAGTGATCCTACTAGCGGGGGGGCCGGTGAGCAGTTCTTC.

The chain employs TRBV5-1 and TRBJ2-7; 14 bases line up with TRBD2. The trim removed 4 bases at V and 1 base at J, leaving 13 bases unmatched. Per germline, CDR1 SGHRS and CDR2 YFSETQ. The CDR3 length is 19 residues. The CDR3 sequence: CASSPLYGTSGSKSYEQYF. The CDR3 coding sequence is TGCGCCAGCAGCCCTCTTTACGGGACTAGCGGGAGCAAATCCTACGAGCAGTACTTC.

The rearrangement joins TRBV9 to TRBJ1-4; 9 bases match TRBD1. CDR1 and CDR2 (germline): SGDLS, YYNGEE. This CDR3 is built from 16 residues. Trimming took 0 bases from V and 8 from J; bases not matched to a gene: 8. The CDR3, as DNA: TGTGCCAGCAGCGTAGATCCGACAGGGGGAAGGGAAAAACTGTTTTTT. Its translation: CASSVDPTGGREKLFF.

This clone occurred a few times. This rearrangement joins TRBV19 to TRBJ2-7; D possibly corresponds to TRBD2 (6 bases). The CDR3 has 13 residues. Trimming stripped 1 base from V and 3 bases from J, with 7 bases between. Germline CDR1 reads LNHDA; CDR2 reads SQIVND (reference sequence). In DNA form, the CDR3 reads TGTGCCAGTAGTATAGCGGGAGACTACGAGCAGTACTTC. Translating gives CASSIAGDYEQYF.

The V gene is TRBV29-1, the J gene TRBJ2-3, with 11 bases aligning to TRBD2. This CDR3 is 15 amino acids long. With 3 bases clipped from V and 3 bases from J, the junction kept 5 bases outside the gene matches. Germline assignment: CDR1 SQVTM and CDR2 ANQGSEA. CDR3 in DNA: TGCAGCGTTGATTCCCTAGCGGGAGGAACAGATACGCAGTATTTT. Its protein is CSVDSLAGGTDTQYF.

The chain joins TRBV2 to TRBJ1-6, with 10 bases that match TRBD1. Trimming removed 0 bases from V and 7 bases from J; junction bases left unmatched: 0. There are 15 residues in the CDR3. CDR1 is SNHLY, CDR2 FYNNEI, per germline. CDR3 coding DNA: TGTGCCAGCAGTGAAGCGGACAGGGGGAATTCACCCCTCCACTTT. Its translation is CASSEADRGNSPLHF.

V is TRBV12-3 or TRBV12-4 and J is TRBJ1-5; no clear D. V shed 3 bases and J shed 5 bases, with 8 bases lying between them. This CDR3 is built from 13 residues. The CDR3 is CASSFDGYQPQHF. CDR3 DNA: TGTGCCAGCAGTTTTGATGGGTATCAGCCCCAGCATTTT.

CDR3 DNA: TGTGCCAGCTCACCGGGGATAGTGGGGAATGAGCAGTTCTTC. It yields the protein CASSPGIVGNEQFF. The chain employs TRBV18 and TRBJ2-1; D unclear. V lost 3 bases to trimming and J lost 7 bases, with 13 bases between them. Germline V lookup: CDR1 KGHSH, CDR2 LQKENI. This CDR3 spans 14 amino acids.

The V and J genes are TRBV14 and TRBJ2-7, with 9 bases that match TRBD2. Germline loops: CDR1 SGHDN, CDR2 FVKESK. This CDR3 contains 13 residues. Trimming removed 2 bases from V and 13 bases from J; junction bases left unmatched: 9. Written as DNA, the CDR3 is TGTGCCAGCAGCCAAAACCCGGGACTAGCCGGCTACTTC. Amino acids: CASSQNPGLAGYF.

This clone was counted only a few times. The CDR3 DNA reads as TGTGCCAGCAGCTTGGTGGGGGGAGCCCAAGAGACCCAGTACTTC. The encoded protein is CASSLVGGAQETQYF. V usage is TRBV5-4 and J usage is TRBJ2-5, with a weak D call TRBD2 (6 bases). Trimming removed 0 bases at V and 1 base at J, with 10 bases between. The CDR3 contains 15 residues. CDR1 SGHNT and CDR2 YYREEE come from the germline V gene (reference sequence).